The 24 T cell receptor beta chains presented below share a single source sample, sequenced in a study of neoadjuvant anti-PD-1 for oral cavity cancer. Sequencing was performed with immunoSEQ multiplex PCR; in TCRdb, only in-frame clones are kept and a portion is missing. The sample has about 37,000 clones; around 40% are singletons. Regarding time point: after neoadjuvant nivolumab, at surgical resection. Sequencing was performed on tumor tissue, taken after nivolumab (anti-PD-1) treatment. These receptors were taken from a person aged 40 to 85 with oral cavity squamous cell carcinoma.

The chain employs TRBV5-6 and TRBJ2-5; D remains unclear. Trimming shortened V by 3 bases and J by 5 bases, and 8 bases separated the two germline ends. The CDR3 totals 12 residues. Per the germline V gene, CDR1 is SGHDT and CDR2 is YYEEEE. CDR3 residues: CASSSGRETQYF. CDR3 DNA: TGTGCCAGCAGCTCCGGTCGGGAGACCCAGTACTTC.

The rearrangement uses TRBV21-1 and TRBJ2-1; the table gives TRBD2 as D, unverified against the DNA. TRBV21-1 is a pseudogene segment. This CDR3 region has 18 residues. CDR3 loop: CASSKALNQTSGNNEQFF. The CDR3 bases are TGTGCCAGCAGCAAAGCGCTCAATCAAACTAGCGGAAACAATGAGCAGTTCTTC.

This clone showed up many times. This sequence joins TRBV5-8 and TRBJ1-4, with 8 bases identical to TRBD1. The junction had 4 bases not matched to a gene; V was cut back by 0 bases and J by 6 bases. Germline V gene sequence: CDR1 SGHTS, CDR2 YDEGEE. This CDR3 contains 15 residues. The CDR3, as DNA: TGTGCCAGCAGCTTGGGTGCAGGGGGCCATGAAAAACTGTTTTTT. It encodes CASSLGAGGHEKLFF.

This sequence joins TRBV9 and TRBJ1-1; 8 bases fit TRBD1. This CDR3 is 15 amino acids long. The V gene end was trimmed by 4 bases and the J gene end by 6 bases; junction bases not matched to a gene: 11. Germline CDR1 is SGDLS and CDR2 is YYNGEE. The CDR3 nucleotides read TGTGCCAGCAGCCTACTTGGGACAGGAGACGCTGAAGCTTTCTTT. Its translation: CASSLLGTGDAEAFF.

The table lists this clone with a few counts. The chain links TRBV9 to TRBJ2-2; D is unclear. The V end was cut by 3 bases, the J end by 3 bases, with 9 bases between. CDR1 and CDR2 from the germline V gene are SGDLS and YYNGEE. The CDR3 is made up of 14 amino acids. In DNA, the CDR3 is TGTGCCAGCAGCGGGCGAGCCTACACCGGGGAGCTGTTTTTT. Protein: CASSGRAYTGELFF.

This clone was recorded a few times. The chain is built from TRBV19 and TRBJ1-2; D not resolved. CDR3 length: 12 amino acids. Germline loops: CDR1 LNHDA, CDR2 SQIVND (reference sequence). Trimming took 7 bases from V and 7 from J, leaving 13 bases between them. CDR3 in amino acids: CASTTLGGGYTF. Written as DNA, the CDR3 is TGTGCCAGTACCACCCTGGGAGGTGGCTACACCTTC.

The chain combines TRBV7-6 with TRBJ2-3; 10 bases agree with TRBD2. The V gene end was trimmed by 0 bases and the J gene end by 6 bases; junction bases not matched to a gene: 9. CDR3 length: 17 residues. The germline V gene has CDR1 SGHVS and CDR2 FNYEAQ. In DNA, the CDR3 is TGTGCCAGCAGCTTAGCAAGAGCGGGGGGGCCGTGGGATACGCAGTATTTT. Its protein is CASSLARAGGPWDTQYF.

The chain carries TRBV7-3 and TRBJ2-1, with no clear D. The CDR3 covers 12 residues. Germline loops: CDR1 SGHTA, CDR2 FQGTGA. The V and J ends lost 2 bases and 12 bases respectively, with 11 bases between them. The CDR3 DNA is TGTGCCAGCAGCTTAGAACGTAGTGGGCAGTTCTTC. Protein product: CASSLERSGQFF.

This clone came up a few times. The chain recombines TRBV4-1 with TRBJ1-4; maybe TRBD1 (5 bases). V lost 1 base and J 3 bases, leaving 12 bases between the germline ends. Germline V lookup: CDR1 MGHRA, CDR2 YSYEKL. The CDR3 length is 16 residues. CDR3 coding DNA: TGCGCCAGCAGCCAAGGATACCGGGGGTCTAATGAAAAACTGTTTTTT. Translated: CASSQGYRGSNEKLFF.

V usage is TRBV28 and J usage is TRBJ2-1; D is possibly TRBD2 (8 bases). Germline V gives CDR1 MDHEN, CDR2 SYDVKM. The CDR3 totals 13 residues. Trimming took off 7 bases at V and 9 bases at J, with 16 bases between the two ends. The CDR3 is CASMGLGGVEQFF. The DNA for the CDR3 is TGTGCCAGCATGGGACTAGGGGGCGTTGAGCAGTTCTTC.

About this clone: Compared with germline, one end of the junction differs, possibly owing to a read error. The V gene is TRBV7-3, the J gene TRBJ2-5; tentatively, D is TRBD1 (6 bases). The CDR3 consists of 15 residues. Germline loops: CDR1 SGHTA, CDR2 FQGTGA. As DNA, the CDR3 is TGCGCCAGCAGCCAGGGACATGGGATCCAGGAGACCCAGTACTTC. Its protein product is CASSQGHGIQETQYF. Combining the CDR3 with reference TRBV7-3 and TRBJ2-5 gives the whole variable domain GAGVSQTPSNKVTEKGKYVELRCDPISGHTALYWYRQSLGQGPEFLIYFQGTGAADDSGLPNDRFFAVRPEGSVSTLKIQRTERGDSAVYLCASSQGHGIQETQYFGPGTRLLVL.

This clone came up a few times. The rearrangement uses TRBV6-1 and TRBJ2-7; D is unresolved. Germline assignment: CDR1 MNHNS and CDR2 SASEGT. This CDR3 comprises 14 residues. V lost 4 bases to trimming and J lost 11 bases, with 21 bases between them. CDR3 nucleotides: TGTGCCAGCAGTGGATTCGAGGCCCCTCTAGGGAAGTACTTC. Translating gives CASSGFEAPLGKYF.

V usage is TRBV5-4 and J usage is TRBJ1-2, with 7 bases lining up with TRBD1. Germline loops: CDR1 SGHNT, CDR2 YYREEE (reference sequence). Trimming took 1 base from V and 3 from J; bases not matched to a gene: 9. This CDR3 is built from 16 residues. The CDR3 region has the DNA TGTGCCAGCAGCTTGTTCGCCGGACAGGAATACTATGGCTACACCTTC. Encoded protein: CASSLFAGQEYYGYTF.

This clone was observed a few times. The rearrangement joins TRBV28 to TRBJ1-2; 8 bases match TRBD1. The V gene's germline CDR1 is MDHEN and CDR2 SYDVKM. The CDR3 has 15 amino acids. V trimming: 5 bases; J trimming: 4 bases; junction bases outside the gene matches: 9. In nucleotides, the CDR3 is TGTGCCAGCAGTCCAAGACAGGGGCACGCCTATGGCTACACCTTC. It yields the protein CASSPRQGHAYGYTF.

Comments on this clone: A read error is possible here, since a much larger clone lies one base away. The V call is TRBV9, the J call TRBJ2-3, with unresolved D. In germline, CDR1 is SGDLS, CDR2 YYNGEE. CDR3 length equals 14 residues. V gave up 4 bases and J gave up 2 bases, with 11 bases separating them. The CDR3 nucleotides read TGTGCCAGCAGCCCATGGGCCAACACAGATACGCAGTATTTT. Translation: CASSPWANTDTQYF. Looking up the rest from reference TRBV9 and TRBJ2-3 gives the full variable domain: DSGVTQTPKHLITATGQRVTLRCSPRSGDLSVYWYQQSLDQGLQFLIQYYNGEERAKGNILERFSAQQFPDLHSELNLSSLELGDSALYFCASSPWANTDTQYFGPGTRLTVL.

The V and J genes are TRBV19 and TRBJ2-3; a possible D gene is TRBD1 (6 bases). Deletions cut 4 bases from V and 0 bases from J, with 14 bases between. From germline, CDR1 is LNHDA and CDR2 SQIVND (reference sequence). The CDR3 covers 16 residues. The CDR3: CASSTWGRGSTDTQYF. DNA for the CDR3: TGTGCCAGTAGTACTTGGGGGCGAGGGAGCACAGATACGCAGTATTTT.

This clone was counted a single time. This chain connects TRBV28 to TRBJ1-5; a weak D match, TRBD1 (5 bases). The germline CDR1 and CDR2 sequences are MDHEN and SYDVKM. The CDR3 covers 17 residues. Deletions cut 5 bases from V and 5 bases from J, with 22 bases between. This chain's CDR3 is CASSPLGWQGQDQPQHF. The CDR3 DNA sequence: TGTGCCAGCAGTCCCCTGGGTTGGCAGGGCCAAGATCAGCCCCAGCATTTT.

The genes are TRBV29-1 and TRBJ2-5; 7 bases match TRBD1. Germline V CDR1 and CDR2: SQVTM, ANQGSEA. This CDR3 is 13 amino acids long. Trimming at V came to 4 bases and at J to 2 bases, leaving 4 bases not matched to a gene. CDR3 nucleotides: TGCAGCGTTGTGGGACAGATACAAGAGACCCAGTACTTC. Its translation is CSVVGQIQETQYF.

This chain connects TRBV2 to TRBJ1-1, with unresolved D. Germline lookup yields CDR1 SNHLY and CDR2 FYNNEI. The CDR3 is 12 amino acids. Trimming took 7 bases from V and 7 from J, leaving 13 bases between them. The CDR3 region is CASTAGRLEAFF. CDR3 bases: TGTGCCAGCACCGCCGGGCGGCTTGAAGCTTTCTTT.

The V gene is TRBV19, the J gene TRBJ2-7; D remains ambiguous. Germline CDR1 is LNHDA and CDR2 is SQIVND (reference sequence). The V gene lost 1 base and the J gene lost 2 bases, with 6 bases spanning the gap. The CDR3 is 13 amino acids. CDR3 residues: CASSIGPAYEQYF. Here the CDR3 DNA reads TGTGCCAGTAGTATAGGGCCCGCCTACGAGCAGTACTTC.

This clone was seen only a few times. The V call is TRBV2, the J call TRBJ1-1; maybe TRBD1 (6 bases). Trimming took off 0 bases at V and 1 base at J, with 15 bases between the two ends. CDR1 and CDR2 (germline): SNHLY, FYNNEI. The CDR3 is 17 amino acids. CDR3 nucleotide sequence: TGTGCCAGCAGTGAAGCGCTTCGGGGACACGCGAACACTGAAGCTTTCTTT. It codes for CASSEALRGHANTEAFF. Full variable domain (missing parts from reference TRBV2 and TRBJ1-1): EPEVTQTPSHQVTQMGQEVILRCVPISNHLYFYWYRQILGQKVEFLVSFYNNEISEKSEIFDDQFSVERPDGSNFTLKIRSTKLEDSAMYFCASSEALRGHANTEAFFGQGTRLTVV.

This clone appeared a few times. The chain has TRBV9 and TRBJ1-1, with D hard to call. V lost 3 bases and J lost 4, with 13 bases in between. The CDR3 sequence is 14 residues long. CDR1 SGDLS and CDR2 YYNGEE come from the germline V gene. CDR3 in amino acids: CASSAGPLITEAFF. The DNA for the CDR3 is TGTGCCAGCAGCGCCGGTCCCCTAATCACTGAAGCTTTCTTT.

The rearrangement uses TRBV29-1 and TRBJ2-4; D gene unclear. V was cut by 4 bases and J by 0 bases, with 13 bases left in between. The CDR3 sequence is 15 residues long. Per germline, CDR1 SQVTM and CDR2 ANQGSEA. The CDR3 DNA is TGCAGCGTTGGATCGGCAGAGCTAGCCAAAAACATTCAGTACTTC. This sequence encodes CSVGSAELAKNIQYF.

This clone was detected a few times. The chain joins TRBV9 to TRBJ2-1, with 10 bases identical to TRBD2. After removal of 1 base from V and 13 bases from J, the junction contained 5 bases not matched to a gene. The CDR3 is made up of 13 amino acids. The germline V gene encodes CDR1 SGDLS and CDR2 YYNGEE. CDR3 bases: TGTGCCAGCAGCGTATCTAGCGGGAGCTTTCAGTTCTTC. It specifies CASSVSSGSFQFF.